This TCR beta chain appears in the sequencing data of a study of blood T cells in healthy people across ages. Primed by a sample-barcoded 5' primer and a J-beta primer mix, a second PCR proceeded for about 6 to 12 cycles. The authors tagged each cDNA molecule using a template-switch adaptor with 12 random nucleotides. TCRdb reprocessed the 5' RACE reads with MiXCR, giving one entry per CDR3 protein. The sample records more than 1,400,000 distinct CDR3 sequences, approximately 40% being singletons. Between the trimmed V and J ends, which lost 6 bases and 6 bases, there was a span of 21 bases. The length of the CDR3 is 15 residues. CDR1 DFQATT and CDR2 SNEGSKA come from the germline V gene (reference sequence). Aged roughly 6 to 95, donors were systemically healthy Caucasians from Russia. Each sample yielded at least 6 micrograms of PBMC total RNA. As regards this clonotype: As yet, its antigen is unknown.

Study observations and caveats: Total diversity from one million sequenced T cells was likely underestimated.

The specimen was blood. This receptor was taken from a woman aged 18-29 years in good health. The rearrangement joins TRBV20-1 to TRBJ2-1, with D possibly called TRBD1 or TRBD2 (6 bases each). CDR3 in DNA: TGCAGTGCCTACTATGGGGGGCTCACTTCCAATGAGCAGTTCTTC. Translated: CSAYYGGLTSNEQFF.